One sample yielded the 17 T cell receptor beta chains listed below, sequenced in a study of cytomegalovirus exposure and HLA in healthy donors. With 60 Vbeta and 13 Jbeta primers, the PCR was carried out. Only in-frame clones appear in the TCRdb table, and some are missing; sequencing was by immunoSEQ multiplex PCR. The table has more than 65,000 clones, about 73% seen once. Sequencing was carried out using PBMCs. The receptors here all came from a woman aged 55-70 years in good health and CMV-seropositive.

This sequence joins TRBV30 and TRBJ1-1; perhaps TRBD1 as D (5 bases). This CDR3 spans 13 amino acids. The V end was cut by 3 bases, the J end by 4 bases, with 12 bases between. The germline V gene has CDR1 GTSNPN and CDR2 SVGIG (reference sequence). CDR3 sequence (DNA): TGTGCCTGGAGCCAGGGATCGGGCACTGAAGCTTTCTTT. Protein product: CAWSQGSGTEAFF.

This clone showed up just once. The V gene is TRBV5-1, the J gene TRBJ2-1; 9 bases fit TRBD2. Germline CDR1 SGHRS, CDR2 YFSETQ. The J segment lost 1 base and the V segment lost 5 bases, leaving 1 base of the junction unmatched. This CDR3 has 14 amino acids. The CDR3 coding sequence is TGCGCCAGCAGGACTAGCGGTTCCTACAATGAGCAGTTCTTC. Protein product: CASRTSGSYNEQFF.

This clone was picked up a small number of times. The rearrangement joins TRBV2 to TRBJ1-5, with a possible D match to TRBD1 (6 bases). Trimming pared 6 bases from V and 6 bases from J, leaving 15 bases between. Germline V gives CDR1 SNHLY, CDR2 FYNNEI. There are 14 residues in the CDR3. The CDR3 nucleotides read TGTGCCAGCAGCACCGGGGGAGGGGGTCAGCCCCAGCATTTT. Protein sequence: CASSTGGGGQPQHF. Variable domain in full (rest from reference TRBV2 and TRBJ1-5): EPEVTQTPSHQVTQMGQEVILRCVPISNHLYFYWYRQILGQKVEFLVSFYNNEISEKSEIFDDQFSVERPDGSNFTLKIRSTKLEDSAMYFCASSTGGGGQPQHFGDGTRLSIL.

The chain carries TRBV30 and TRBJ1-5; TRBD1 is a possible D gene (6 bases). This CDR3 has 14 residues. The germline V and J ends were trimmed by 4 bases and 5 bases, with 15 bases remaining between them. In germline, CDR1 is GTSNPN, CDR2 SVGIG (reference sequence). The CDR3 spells CAWNLVGADQPQHF. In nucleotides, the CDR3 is TGTGCCTGGAACCTAGTGGGGGCAGATCAGCCCCAGCATTTT.

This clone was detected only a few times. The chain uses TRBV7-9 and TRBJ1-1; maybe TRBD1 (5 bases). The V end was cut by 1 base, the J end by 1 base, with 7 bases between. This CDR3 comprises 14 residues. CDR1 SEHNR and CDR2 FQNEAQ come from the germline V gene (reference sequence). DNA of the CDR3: TGTGCCAGCAGCTTAGTGGGGGGGAACACTGAAGCTTTCTTT. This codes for CASSLVGGNTEAFF.

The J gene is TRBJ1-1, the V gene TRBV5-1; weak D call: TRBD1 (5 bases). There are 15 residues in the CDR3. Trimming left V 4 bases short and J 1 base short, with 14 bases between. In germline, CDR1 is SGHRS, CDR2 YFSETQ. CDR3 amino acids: CASSNAGLGNTEAFF. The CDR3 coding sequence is TGCGCCAGCAGCAACGCAGGGTTGGGGAACACTGAAGCTTTCTTT. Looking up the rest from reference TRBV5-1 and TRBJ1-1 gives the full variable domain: KAGVTQTPRYLIKTRGQQVTLSCSPISGHRSVSWYQQTPGQGLQFLFEYFSETQRNKGNFPGRFSGRQFSNSRSEMNVSTLELGDSALYLCASSNAGLGNTEAFFGQGTRLTVV.

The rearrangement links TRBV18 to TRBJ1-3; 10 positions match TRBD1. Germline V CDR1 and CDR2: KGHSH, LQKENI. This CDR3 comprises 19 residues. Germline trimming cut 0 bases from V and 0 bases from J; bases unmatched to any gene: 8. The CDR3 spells CASSPPTRDRGHSGNTIYF. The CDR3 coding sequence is TGTGCCAGCTCACCACCTACCCGGGACAGGGGTCACTCTGGAAACACCATATATTTT.

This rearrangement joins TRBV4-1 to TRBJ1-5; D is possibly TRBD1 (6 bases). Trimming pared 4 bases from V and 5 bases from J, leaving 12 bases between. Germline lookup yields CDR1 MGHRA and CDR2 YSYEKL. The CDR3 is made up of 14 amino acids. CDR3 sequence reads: CASSLQGIDQPQHF. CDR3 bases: TGCGCCAGCAGCCTTCAGGGGATTGATCAGCCCCAGCATTTT.

CDR3 region: CASSYTGGNEKLFF. CDR3 DNA: TGCGCCAGCAGCTATACAGGGGGGAATGAAAAACTGTTTTTT. The rearrangement joins TRBV5-1 to TRBJ1-4; 8 nucleotides align to TRBD1. The CDR3 consists of 14 residues. CDR1 SGHRS and CDR2 YFSETQ come from the germline V gene. The J segment lost 5 bases and the V segment lost 3 bases, leaving 3 bases of the junction unmatched.

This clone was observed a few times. Here the CDR3 reads CASSLGHSTYEQYF. The CDR3 DNA is TGCGCCAGCAGCTTGGGGCATTCAACCTACGAGCAGTACTTC. The V and J genes are TRBV5-1 and TRBJ2-7; D uncertain. CDR1 is SGHRS and CDR2 is YFSETQ in the germline V gene. Between the trimmed V and J ends, which lost 0 bases and 2 bases, there was a span of 9 bases. This CDR3 has 14 amino acids.

CDR3 amino acids: CASSLTGTGDQPQHF. Written as DNA, the CDR3 is TGCGCCAGCAGCCTAACCGGGACAGGGGATCAGCCCCAGCATTTT. V is TRBV4-1 and J is TRBJ1-5; 10 bases map to TRBD1. With 4 bases clipped from V and 5 bases from J, the junction kept 5 bases outside the gene matches. Per the germline V gene, CDR1 is MGHRA and CDR2 is YSYEKL. There are 15 residues in the CDR3.

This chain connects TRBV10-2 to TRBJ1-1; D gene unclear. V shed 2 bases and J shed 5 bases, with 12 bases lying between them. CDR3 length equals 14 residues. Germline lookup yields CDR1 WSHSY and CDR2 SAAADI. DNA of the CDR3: TGCGCCAGCAGTGAGGGAACGACGGGTACTGAAGCTTTCTTT. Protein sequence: CASSEGTTGTEAFF.

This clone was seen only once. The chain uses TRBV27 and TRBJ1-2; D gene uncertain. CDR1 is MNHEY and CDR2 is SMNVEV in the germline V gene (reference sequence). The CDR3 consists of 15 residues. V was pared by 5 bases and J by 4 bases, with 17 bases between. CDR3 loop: CASSVDSNPLYGYTF. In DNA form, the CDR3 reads TGTGCCAGCAGTGTCGACTCGAACCCCCTCTATGGCTACACCTTC.

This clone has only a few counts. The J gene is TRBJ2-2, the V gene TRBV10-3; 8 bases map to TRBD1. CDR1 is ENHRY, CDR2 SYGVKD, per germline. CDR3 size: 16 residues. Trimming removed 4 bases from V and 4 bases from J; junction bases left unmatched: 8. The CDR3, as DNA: TGTGCCATCAGTGGGACAGGGACGGGTAGCACCGGGGAGCTGTTTTTT. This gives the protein CAISGTGTGSTGELFF.

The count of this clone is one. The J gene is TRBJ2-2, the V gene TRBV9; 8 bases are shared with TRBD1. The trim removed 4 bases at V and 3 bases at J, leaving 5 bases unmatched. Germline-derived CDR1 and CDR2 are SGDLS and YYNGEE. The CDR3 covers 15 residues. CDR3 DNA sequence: TGTGCCAGCAGCTGGGGGACAGGCGACACCGGGGAGCTGTTTTTT. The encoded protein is CASSWGTGDTGELFF.

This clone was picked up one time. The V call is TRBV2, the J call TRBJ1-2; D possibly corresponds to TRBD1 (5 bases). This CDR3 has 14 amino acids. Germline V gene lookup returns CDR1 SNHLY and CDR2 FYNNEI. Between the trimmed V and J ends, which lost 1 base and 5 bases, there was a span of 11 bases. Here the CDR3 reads CASSEDMTEYGYTF. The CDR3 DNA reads TGTGCCAGCAGTGAAGATATGACAGAGTATGGCTACACCTTC. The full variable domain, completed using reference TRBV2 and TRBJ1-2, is EPEVTQTPSHQVTQMGQEVILRCVPISNHLYFYWYRQILGQKVEFLVSFYNNEISEKSEIFDDQFSVERPDGSNFTLKIRSTKLEDSAMYFCASSEDMTEYGYTFGSGTRLTVV.

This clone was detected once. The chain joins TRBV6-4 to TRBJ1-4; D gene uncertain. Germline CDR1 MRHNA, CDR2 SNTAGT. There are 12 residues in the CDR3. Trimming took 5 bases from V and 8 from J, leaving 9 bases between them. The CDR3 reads CASSNDNEKLFF. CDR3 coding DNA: TGTGCCAGCAGTAATGACAACGAAAAACTGTTTTTT.